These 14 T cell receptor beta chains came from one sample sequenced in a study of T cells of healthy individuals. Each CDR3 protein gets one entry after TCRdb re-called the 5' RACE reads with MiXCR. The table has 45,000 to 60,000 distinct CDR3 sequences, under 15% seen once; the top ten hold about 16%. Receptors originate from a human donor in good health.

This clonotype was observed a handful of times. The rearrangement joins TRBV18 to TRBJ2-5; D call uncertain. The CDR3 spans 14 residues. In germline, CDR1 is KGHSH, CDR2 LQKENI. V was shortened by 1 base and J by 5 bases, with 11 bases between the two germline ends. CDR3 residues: CASSPRADRETQYF. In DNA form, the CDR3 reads TGTGCCAGCTCACCACGGGCAGACCGGGAGACCCAGTACTTC.

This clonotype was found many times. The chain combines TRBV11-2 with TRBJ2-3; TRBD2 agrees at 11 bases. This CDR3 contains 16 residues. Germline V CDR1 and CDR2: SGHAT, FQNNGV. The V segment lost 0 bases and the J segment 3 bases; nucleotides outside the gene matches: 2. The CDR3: CASSLDLAGGTDTQYF. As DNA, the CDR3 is TGTGCCAGCAGCTTAGATCTAGCGGGAGGTACAGATACGCAGTATTTT.

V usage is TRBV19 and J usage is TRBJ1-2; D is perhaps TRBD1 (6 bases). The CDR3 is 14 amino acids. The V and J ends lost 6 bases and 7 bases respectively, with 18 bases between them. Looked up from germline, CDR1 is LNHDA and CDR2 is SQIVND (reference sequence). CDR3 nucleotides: TGTGCCAGTAGCCTCCGAGGGGGGTACGGTGGCTACACCTTC. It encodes CASSLRGGYGGYTF. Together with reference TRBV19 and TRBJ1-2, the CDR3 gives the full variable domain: DGGITQSPKYLFRKEGQNVTLSCEQNLNHDAMYWYRQDPGQGLRLIYYSQIVNDFQKGDIAEGYSVSREKKESFPLTVTSAQKNPTAFYLCASSLRGGYGGYTFGSGTRLTVV.

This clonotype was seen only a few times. The CDR3: CASRKGEGGYTF. CDR3 in DNA: TGTGCCAGCAGGAAGGGGGAGGGAGGCTACACCTTC. The chain employs TRBV9 and TRBJ1-2, with D maybe TRBD1 (6 bases). The CDR3 contains 12 residues. Trimming cost V 5 bases and J 8 bases, with 13 bases left between them. Germline-derived CDR1 and CDR2 are SGDLS and YYNGEE.

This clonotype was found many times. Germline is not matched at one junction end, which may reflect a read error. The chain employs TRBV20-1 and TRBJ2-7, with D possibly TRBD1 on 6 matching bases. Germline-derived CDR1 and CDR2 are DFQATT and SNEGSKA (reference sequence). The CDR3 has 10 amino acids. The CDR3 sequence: CSASGQGLHF. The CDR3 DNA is TGCAGTGCTAGTGGGCAGGGGCTGCACTTC.

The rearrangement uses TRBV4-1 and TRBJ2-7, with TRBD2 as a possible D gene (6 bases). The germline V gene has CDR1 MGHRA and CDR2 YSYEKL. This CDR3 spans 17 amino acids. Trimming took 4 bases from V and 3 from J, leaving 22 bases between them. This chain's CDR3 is CASSRGETRDSGYEQYF. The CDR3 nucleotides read TGCGCCAGCAGCCGCGGAGAGACTCGGGACTCGGGCTACGAGCAGTACTTC.

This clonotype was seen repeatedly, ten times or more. Here the CDR3 reads CASSFRHGETQYF. CDR3 in DNA: TGTGCCAGCAGCTTCAGACACGGAGAGACCCAGTACTTC. The V gene is TRBV7-8, the J gene TRBJ2-5; D call uncertain. This CDR3 has 13 amino acids. CDR1 SGHVS and CDR2 FQNEAQ come from the germline V gene. V lost 3 bases and J 4 bases, leaving 9 bases between the germline ends.

CDR3 sequence (DNA): TGTGCCAGCAGTGAGACTGACAGGGTTGGCGGTGGCTACACCTTC. It is translated as CASSETDRVGGGYTF. V gene TRBV2 combines with J gene TRBJ1-2; 7 positions match TRBD1. Per germline, CDR1 SNHLY and CDR2 FYNNEI. CDR3 length: 15 residues. J lost 7 bases, V lost 3 bases, and 11 bases had no gene match.

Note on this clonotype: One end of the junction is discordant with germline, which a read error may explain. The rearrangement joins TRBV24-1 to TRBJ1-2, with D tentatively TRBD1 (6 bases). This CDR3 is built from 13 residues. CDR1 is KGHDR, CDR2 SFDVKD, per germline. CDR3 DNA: TGTGCCACCTCGGACAGTAACAACTATAGCTACACCTTC. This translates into CATSDSNNYSYTF.

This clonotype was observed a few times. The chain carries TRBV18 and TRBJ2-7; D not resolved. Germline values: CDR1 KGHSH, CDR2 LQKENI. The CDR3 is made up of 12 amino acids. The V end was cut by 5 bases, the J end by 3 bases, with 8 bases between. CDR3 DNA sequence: TGTGCCAGCTCAACGGACGGCTACGAGCAGTACTTC. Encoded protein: CASSTDGYEQYF.

The CDR3 bases are TGCAGTGCTAGAGGACAGGGTCAGCTCCGTGGCTACACCTTC. Translation gives CSARGQGQLRGYTF. The chain employs TRBV20-1 and TRBJ1-2; 7 bases are shared with TRBD1. The CDR3 is 14 residues long. V lost 1 base to trimming and J lost 7 bases; unmatched junction nucleotides: 9. Germline-derived CDR1 and CDR2 are DFQATT and SNEGSKA (reference sequence).

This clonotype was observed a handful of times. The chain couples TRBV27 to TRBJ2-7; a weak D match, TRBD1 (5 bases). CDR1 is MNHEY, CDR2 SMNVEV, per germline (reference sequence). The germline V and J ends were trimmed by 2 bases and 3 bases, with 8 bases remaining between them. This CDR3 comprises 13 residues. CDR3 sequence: CASSLQGDYEQYF. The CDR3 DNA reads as TGTGCCAGCAGTTTACAAGGGGACTACGAGCAGTACTTC.

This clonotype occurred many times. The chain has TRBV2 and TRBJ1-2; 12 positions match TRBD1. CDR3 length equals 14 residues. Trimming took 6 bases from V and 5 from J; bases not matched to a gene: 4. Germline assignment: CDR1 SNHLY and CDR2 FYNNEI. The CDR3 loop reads CASSGTGGAYGYTF. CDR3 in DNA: TGTGCCAGCAGCGGGACAGGGGGCGCTTATGGCTACACCTTC.

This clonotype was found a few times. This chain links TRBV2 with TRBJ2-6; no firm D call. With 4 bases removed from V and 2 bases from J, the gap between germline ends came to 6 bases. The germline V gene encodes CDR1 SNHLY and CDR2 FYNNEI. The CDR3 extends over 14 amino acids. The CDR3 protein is CASSVTAGANVLTF. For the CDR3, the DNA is TGTGCCAGCAGTGTAACGGCTGGGGCCAACGTCCTGACTTTC.